A single sample is the source of the 15 T cell receptor beta chains below, sequenced in a study of blood T cells in healthy people across ages. Sample-barcoded 5' priming and a J-beta primer mix drove a second PCR of about 7 to 12 cycles. TCRdb reprocessed the 5' RACE reads via MiXCR and lists one record per CDR3 protein. The data hold about 670,000 distinct CDR3 sequences, with 35% to 50% observed a single time. The sequenced material came from blood. The receptor source for this set is a man older than 75 in good health.

This clonotype came up a few times. The V call is TRBV28, the J call TRBJ2-1; 9 nucleotides align to TRBD2. The assigned J gene may be wrong: the sequence end matches TRBJ2-7 better. There are 16 residues in the CDR3. In germline, CDR1 is MDHEN, CDR2 SYDVKM. The CDR3 loop is CASSLSGGRENNEQYF. The DNA of the CDR3 is TGTGCCAGCAGTTTATCAGGCGGGAGGGAGAACAATGAGCAGTACTTC.

The chain employs TRBV5-6 and TRBJ2-1; no clear D gene. Trimming took 2 bases from V and 5 from J, leaving 5 bases between them. The CDR3 length is 12 residues. CDR1 SGHDT and CDR2 YYEEEE come from the germline V gene. The CDR3 coding sequence is TGTGCCAGCAGCTTAGTAAACAATGAGCAGTTCTTC. This gives the protein CASSLVNNEQFF. Combining the CDR3 with reference TRBV5-6 and TRBJ2-1 gives the whole variable domain DAGVTQSPTHLIKTRGQQVTLRCSPKSGHDTVSWYQQALGQGPQFIFQYYEEEERQRGNFPDRFSGHQFPNYSSELNVNALLLGDSALYLCASSLVNNEQFFGPGTRLTVL.

V is TRBV12-3 or TRBV12-4 and J is TRBJ1-5; 8 nucleotides align to TRBD1. CDR3 length: 16 residues. Unmatched junction bases numbered 10, after V lost 7 bases and J lost 2 bases. The CDR3 is CASTLVGQGRNQPQHF. The CDR3 DNA sequence: TGTGCCAGCACCTTAGTTGGACAGGGACGCAATCAGCCCCAGCATTTT.

This clonotype was observed many times. The chain joins TRBV7-2 to TRBJ2-7; D is uncertain. Germline V gene lookup returns CDR1 SGHTA and CDR2 FQGNSA. There are 13 residues in the CDR3. V was clipped by 4 bases and J by 6 bases, with 13 bases between them. CDR3 region: CASSSVRPAEQYF. The DNA of the CDR3 is TGTGCCAGCAGCTCGGTCCGACCGGCCGAGCAGTACTTC. Full variable domain (missing parts from reference TRBV7-2 and TRBJ2-7): GAGVSQSPSNKVTEKGKDVELRCDPISGHTALYWYRQSLGQGLEFLIYFQGNSAPDKSGLPSDRFSAERTGGSVSTLTIQRTQQEDSAVYLCASSSVRPAEQYFGPGTRLTVT.

The genes are TRBV20-1 and TRBJ1-2, with D unclear. The germline V and J ends were trimmed by 3 bases and 4 bases, with 15 bases remaining between them. CDR1 and CDR2 from the germline V gene are DFQATT and SNEGSKA (reference sequence). This CDR3 region has 14 residues. The CDR3 coding sequence is TGCAGTGCTAGGGCAGGAGGTATTAGCTATGGCTACACCTTC. It translates to CSARAGGISYGYTF.

This clonotype has a handful of counts. The chain links TRBV2 to TRBJ2-4; 9 nucleotides align to TRBD1. The J segment lost 9 bases and the V segment lost 6 bases, leaving 6 bases of the junction unmatched. This CDR3 comprises 13 residues. Germline-derived CDR1 and CDR2 are SNHLY and FYNNEI. Here the CDR3 reads CASRGQGGGIQYF. The DNA for the CDR3 is TGTGCCAGCAGGGGACAGGGTGGCGGCATTCAGTACTTC.

This clonotype was picked up a small number of times. One base away lies a much larger clone, so this may be a sequencing read error. J is TRBJ2-7 and V is TRBV4-3, with unresolved D. V dropped 0 bases and J dropped 7 bases, with 10 bases sitting between them. Germline V CDR1 and CDR2: LGHNA, YSLEER. There are 13 residues in the CDR3. Here the CDR3 reads CASSQDVYNEQYF. CDR3 DNA: TGCGCCAGCAGCCAAGATGTGTACAATGAGCAGTACTTC.

A few counts support this clonotype. The J gene is TRBJ2-3, the V gene TRBV7-3; 10 bases match TRBD1. J was trimmed by 5 bases and V by 1 base; bases with no gene match: 9. Per the germline V gene, CDR1 is SGHTA and CDR2 is FQGTGA. This CDR3 is built from 17 residues. The CDR3 loop is CASSLIGTGVLEDTQYF. CDR3 DNA: TGTGCCAGCAGCTTAATCGGGACAGGGGTATTAGAAGATACGCAGTATTTT.

The chain couples TRBV5-1 to TRBJ1-4; 7 bases are a match to TRBD1. CDR1 and CDR2 from the germline V gene are SGHRS and YFSETQ. The CDR3 consists of 15 residues. Trimming removed 0 bases from V and 7 bases from J; junction bases left unmatched: 6. CDR3 sequence reads: CASSLAGGAGEKLFF. DNA for the CDR3: TGCGCCAGCAGCTTGGCAGGGGGTGCCGGTGAAAAACTGTTTTTT.

This clonotype has more than one count but fewer than ten. The chain recombines TRBV2 with TRBJ2-3, with 10 bases that match TRBD2. In germline, CDR1 is SNHLY, CDR2 FYNNEI. V shed 6 bases and J 2 bases; nucleotides not matched to a gene: 5. CDR3 length: 15 amino acids. This chain's CDR3 is CASRRLAGDTDTQYF. DNA for the CDR3: TGTGCCAGCAGGCGCCTAGCGGGGGACACAGATACGCAGTATTTT.

Worth noting for this clonotype: Germline and junction disagree at one end, which may indicate a read error. The V and J genes are TRBV18 and TRBJ2-5; D gene uncertain. Germline assignment: CDR1 KGHSH and CDR2 LQKENI. The CDR3 length is 12 residues. For the CDR3, the DNA is TGTGCCAGCGCACCACCATTGGAGACCCAGTACTTC. Protein product: CASAPPLETQYF. Looking up the rest from reference TRBV18 and TRBJ2-5 gives the full variable domain: NAGVMQNPRHLVRRRGQEARLRCSPMKGHSHVYWYRQLPEEGLKFMVYLQKENIIDESGMPKERFSAEFPKEGPSILRIQQVVRGDSAAYFCASAPPLETQYFGPGTRLLVL.

This clonotype was recorded a few times. The rearrangement joins TRBV28 to TRBJ2-3, with TRBD2 matching over 7 bases. Germline CDR1 reads MDHEN; CDR2 reads SYDVKM. V gave up 3 bases and J gave up 4 bases; unmatched junction bases: 13. This CDR3 contains 17 residues. The CDR3 nucleotides are TGTGCCAGCAGTTTCCTGGGTAGCGGGTTGGGGGCAGATACGCAGTATTTT. Translating it yields CASSFLGSGLGADTQYF.

This chain connects TRBV27 to TRBJ2-3, with D possibly TRBD2 on 6 matching bases. The CDR3 is 16 amino acids. The V gene's germline CDR1 is MNHEY and CDR2 SMNVEV (reference sequence). Trimming left V 5 bases short and J 0 bases short, with 15 bases between. CDR3 nucleotide sequence: TGTGCCAGCAGTCCATATCGGACTACTAGCACAGATACGCAGTATTTT. Protein sequence: CASSPYRTTSTDTQYF.

This chain joins TRBV20-1 and TRBJ2-5, with D perhaps matching TRBD1 (5 bases). Germline V gene lookup returns CDR1 DFQATT and CDR2 SNEGSKA (reference sequence). This CDR3 is 13 amino acids long. The V gene lost 6 bases and the J gene lost 11 bases, with 22 bases spanning the gap. In DNA form, the CDR3 reads TGCAGTGCACACGAAGGGGCACGTCGAGAGCAGTACTTC. Protein: CSAHEGARREQYF.

This clonotype was counted a few times. The chain has TRBV6-2 or TRBV6-3 and TRBJ2-5; 13 nucleotides line up with TRBD2. Germline V CDR1 and CDR2: MNHEY, SVGEGT. CDR3 length: 17 residues. J lost 11 bases, V lost 0 bases, and 12 bases had no gene match. The CDR3 DNA is TGTGCCAGCAGTTACTCTGGACTAGCGGGAGTCTACAATGAGCAGTACTTC. It codes for CASSYSGLAGVYNEQYF.